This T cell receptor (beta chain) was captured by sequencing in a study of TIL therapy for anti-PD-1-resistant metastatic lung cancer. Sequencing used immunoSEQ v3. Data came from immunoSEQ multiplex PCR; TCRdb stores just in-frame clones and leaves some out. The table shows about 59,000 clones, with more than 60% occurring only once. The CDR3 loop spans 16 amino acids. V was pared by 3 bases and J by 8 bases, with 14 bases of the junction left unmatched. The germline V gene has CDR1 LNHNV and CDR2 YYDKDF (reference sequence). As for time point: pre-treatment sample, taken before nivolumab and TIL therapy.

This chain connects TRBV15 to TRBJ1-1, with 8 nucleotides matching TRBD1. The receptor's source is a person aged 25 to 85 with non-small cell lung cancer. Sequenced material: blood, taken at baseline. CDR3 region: CATSSTNQGALEEAFF. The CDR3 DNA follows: TGTGCCACCAGCAGTACCAACCAGGGGGCCTTAGAGGAAGCTTTCTTT.